The TCR beta chain under discussion was sequenced for a study of blood T cell repertoires in COVID-19. Study-wide background: Whether acute or convalescent, the COVID-19 samples came from the United States, Italy and Spain. T cells, B-cell-depleted T cells, or PBMCs provided the cDNA or gDNA that served as material.

This CDR3 is 17 amino acids long. Germline V gene lookup returns CDR1 LGHNA and CDR2 YSLEER. Trimming removed 4 bases from V and 2 bases from J; junction bases left unmatched: 4. Methods used by the authors: Cell counts per sample came from amplifying reference gene primers. TCRdb keeps only in-frame clones here, not all; method: immunoSEQ multiplex PCR. V and J calls and clone size are as listed in that table; D and trimming were resolved from the DNA. The sample has a few hundred thousand clones, about 89% seen once. The rearrangement joins TRBV4-3 to TRBJ2-1, with TRBD2 matching 14 bases. The specimen sequenced was peripheral blood. The sequence came from a woman aged 60 to 75 with acute or convalescent COVID-19. Here the CDR3 reads CASSPRTSGGPYNEQFF. As DNA, the CDR3 is TGCGCCAGCAGCCCGCGGACTAGCGGGGGGCCCTACAATGAGCAGTTCTTC.